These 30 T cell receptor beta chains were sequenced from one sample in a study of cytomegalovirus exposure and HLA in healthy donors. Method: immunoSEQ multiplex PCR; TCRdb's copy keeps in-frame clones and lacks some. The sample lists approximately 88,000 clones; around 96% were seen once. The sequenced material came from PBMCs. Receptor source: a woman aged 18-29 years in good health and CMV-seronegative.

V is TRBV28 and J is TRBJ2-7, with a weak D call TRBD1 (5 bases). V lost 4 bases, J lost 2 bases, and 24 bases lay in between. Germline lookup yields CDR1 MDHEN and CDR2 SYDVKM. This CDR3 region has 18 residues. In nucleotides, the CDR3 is TGTGCCAGCAGTTCCCGGATTACAGGAGCCGGCGCCCCCTACGAGCAGTACTTC. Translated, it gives CASSSRITGAGAPYEQYF.

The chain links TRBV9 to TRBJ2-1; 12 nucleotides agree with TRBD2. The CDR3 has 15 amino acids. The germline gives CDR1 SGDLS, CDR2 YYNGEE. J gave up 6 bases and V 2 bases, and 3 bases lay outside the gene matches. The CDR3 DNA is TGTGCCAGCAGCGTGACTAGCGGGAGCTTCAATGAGCAGTTCTTC. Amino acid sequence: CASSVTSGSFNEQFF.

CDR3 nucleotide sequence: TGTGCCAGCAGTAACCGGGACAGGGTGAGGCATGAGCAGTTCTTC. This sequence encodes CASSNRDRVRHEQFF. This chain links TRBV27 with TRBJ2-1; 9 bases fit TRBD1. This CDR3 has 15 amino acids. J was trimmed by 8 bases and V by 5 bases; bases with no gene match: 10. Germline values: CDR1 MNHEY, CDR2 SMNVEV (reference sequence).

This CDR3 reads CASHPGDRVSGGQYF. For the CDR3, the DNA is TGTGCCAGCCACCCCGGGGACAGGGTTTCGGGTGGGCAGTACTTC. The genes are TRBV28 and TRBJ2-7; TRBD1 aligns across 9 bases. The CDR3 extends over 15 amino acids. The J segment lost 9 bases and the V segment lost 8 bases, leaving 17 bases of the junction unmatched. The V gene's germline CDR1 is MDHEN and CDR2 SYDVKM.

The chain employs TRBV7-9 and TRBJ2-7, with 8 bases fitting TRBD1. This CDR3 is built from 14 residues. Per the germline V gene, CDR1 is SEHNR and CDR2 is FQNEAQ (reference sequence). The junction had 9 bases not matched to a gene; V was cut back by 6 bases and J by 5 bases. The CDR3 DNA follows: TGTGCCAGCAGGGGACAGGATCGGGTGCACGAGCAGTACTTC. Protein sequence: CASRGQDRVHEQYF.

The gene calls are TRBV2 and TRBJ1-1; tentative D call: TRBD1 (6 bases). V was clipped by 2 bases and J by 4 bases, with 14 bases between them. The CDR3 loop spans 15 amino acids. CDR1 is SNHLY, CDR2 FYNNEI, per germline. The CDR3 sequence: CASSEFFGGVTEAFF. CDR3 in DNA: TGTGCCAGCAGTGAATTTTTTGGGGGCGTCACTGAAGCTTTCTTT.

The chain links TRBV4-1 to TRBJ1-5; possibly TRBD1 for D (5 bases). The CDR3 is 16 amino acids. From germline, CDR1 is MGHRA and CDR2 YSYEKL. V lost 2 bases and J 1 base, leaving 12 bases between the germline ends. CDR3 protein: CASSQTGLPSNQPQHF. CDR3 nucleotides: TGCGCCAGCAGCCAAACAGGTCTTCCGAGCAATCAGCCCCAGCATTTT.

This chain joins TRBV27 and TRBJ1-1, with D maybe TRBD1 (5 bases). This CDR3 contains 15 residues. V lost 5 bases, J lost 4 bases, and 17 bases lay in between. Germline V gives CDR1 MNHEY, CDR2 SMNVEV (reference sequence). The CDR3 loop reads CASSPAPGMGTEAFF. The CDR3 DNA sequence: TGTGCCAGCAGTCCAGCCCCAGGGATGGGCACTGAAGCTTTCTTT.

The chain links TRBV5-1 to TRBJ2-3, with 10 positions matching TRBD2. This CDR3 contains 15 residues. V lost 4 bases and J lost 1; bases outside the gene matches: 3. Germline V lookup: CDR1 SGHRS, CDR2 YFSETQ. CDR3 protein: CASSEGTSGTDTQYF. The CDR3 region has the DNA TGCGCCAGCAGCGAGGGGACTAGCGGCACAGATACGCAGTATTTT.

For the CDR3, the DNA is TGTGCCACCAGCAGAGGGGGGGTCGGCTATGGCTACACCTTC. This gives the protein CATSRGGVGYGYTF. The chain joins TRBV15 to TRBJ1-2, with D possibly TRBD1 on 5 matching bases. V lost 1 base, J lost 4 bases, and 10 bases lay in between. CDR1 is LNHNV and CDR2 is YYDKDF in the germline V gene (reference sequence). The CDR3 runs 14 residues. The full variable domain, completed using reference TRBV15 and TRBJ1-2, is DAMVIQNPRYQVTQFGKPVTLSCSQTLNHNVMYWYQQKSSQAPKLLFHYYDKDFNNEADTPDNFQSRRPNTSFCFLDIRSPGLGDTAMYLCATSRGGVGYGYTFGSGTRLTVV.

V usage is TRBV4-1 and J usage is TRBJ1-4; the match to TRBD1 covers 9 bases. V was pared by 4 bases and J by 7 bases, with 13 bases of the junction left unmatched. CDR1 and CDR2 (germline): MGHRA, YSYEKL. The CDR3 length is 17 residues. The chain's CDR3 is CASSRNSQQGAGEKLFF. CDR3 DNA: TGCGCCAGCAGCCGTAACAGCCAACAGGGGGCGGGTGAAAAACTGTTTTTT.

The CDR3 nucleotides read TGCAGCGCAACCGGGACTAGCGGGAGTTGGGGGTCCTACAATGAGCAGTTCTTC. The encoded protein is CSATGTSGSWGSYNEQFF. The chain has TRBV29-1 and TRBJ2-1; 14 positions agree with TRBD2. Germline trimming cut 7 bases from V and 1 base from J; bases unmatched to any gene: 12. The CDR3 length is 18 residues. Germline CDR1 SQVTM, CDR2 ANQGSEA.

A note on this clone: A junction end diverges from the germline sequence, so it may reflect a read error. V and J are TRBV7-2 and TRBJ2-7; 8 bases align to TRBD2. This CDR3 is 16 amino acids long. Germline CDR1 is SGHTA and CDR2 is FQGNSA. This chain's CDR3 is CASSSPPAAGVYVQYF. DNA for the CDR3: TGTGCCAGCAGCTCACCCCCGGCAGCGGGAGTGTACGTGCAGTACTTC.

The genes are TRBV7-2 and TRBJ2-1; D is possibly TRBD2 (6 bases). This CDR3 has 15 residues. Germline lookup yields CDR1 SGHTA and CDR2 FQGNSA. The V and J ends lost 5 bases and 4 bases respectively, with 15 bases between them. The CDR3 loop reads CASSTGLAFYNEQFF. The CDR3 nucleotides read TGTGCCAGCAGCACCGGGCTAGCGTTTTACAATGAGCAGTTCTTC.

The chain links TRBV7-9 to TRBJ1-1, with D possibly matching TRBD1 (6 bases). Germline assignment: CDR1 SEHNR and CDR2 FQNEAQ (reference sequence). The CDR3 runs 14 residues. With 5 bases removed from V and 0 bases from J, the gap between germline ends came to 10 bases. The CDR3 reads CASSQGQMNTEAFF. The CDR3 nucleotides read TGTGCCAGCAGCCAAGGACAGATGAACACTGAAGCTTTCTTT.

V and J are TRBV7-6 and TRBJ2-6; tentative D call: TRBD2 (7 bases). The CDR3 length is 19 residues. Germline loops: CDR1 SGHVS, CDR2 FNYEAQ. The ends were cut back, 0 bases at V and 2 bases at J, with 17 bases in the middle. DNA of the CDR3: TGTGCCAGCAGCTTAGCTTTATTCGGGGGGCTGGCTGGGGCCAACGTCCTGACTTTC. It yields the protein CASSLALFGGLAGANVLTF.

This CDR3 reads CASSSLAGGSGNEQFF. In nucleotides, the CDR3 is TGTGCCAGCTCATCTTTAGCGGGAGGAAGTGGGAATGAGCAGTTCTTC. The rearrangement links TRBV18 to TRBJ2-1; TRBD2 matches 10 bases. Germline trimming cut 5 bases from V and 7 bases from J; bases unmatched to any gene: 11. Germline V gene data show CDR1 as KGHSH and CDR2 as LQKENI. The CDR3 is 16 amino acids.

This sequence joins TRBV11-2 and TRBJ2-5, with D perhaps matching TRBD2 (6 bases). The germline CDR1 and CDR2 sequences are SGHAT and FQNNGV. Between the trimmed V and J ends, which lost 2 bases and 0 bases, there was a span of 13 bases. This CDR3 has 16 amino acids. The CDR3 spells CASSLRRLEYQETQYF. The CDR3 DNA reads TGTGCCAGCAGCTTACGCCGACTAGAATACCAAGAGACCCAGTACTTC. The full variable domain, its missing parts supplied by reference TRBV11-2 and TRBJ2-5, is EAGVAQSPRYKIIEKRQSVAFWCNPISGHATLYWYQQILGQGPKLLIQFQNNGVVDDSQLPKDRFSAERLKGVDSTLKIQPAKLEDSAVYLCASSLRRLEYQETQYFGPGTRLLVL.

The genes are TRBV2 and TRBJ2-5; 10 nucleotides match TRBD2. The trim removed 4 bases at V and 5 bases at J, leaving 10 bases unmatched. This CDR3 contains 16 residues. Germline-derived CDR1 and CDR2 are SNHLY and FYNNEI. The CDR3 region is CASSGVVLAGWETQYF. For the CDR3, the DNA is TGTGCCAGCAGTGGGGTAGTACTAGCGGGATGGGAGACCCAGTACTTC.

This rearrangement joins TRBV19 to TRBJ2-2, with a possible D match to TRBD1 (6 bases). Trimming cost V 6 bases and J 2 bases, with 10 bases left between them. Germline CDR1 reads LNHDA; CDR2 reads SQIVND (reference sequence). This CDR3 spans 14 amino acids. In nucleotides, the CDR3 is TGTGCCAGTAGATGGACAGTCAACACCGGGGAGCTGTTTTTT. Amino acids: CASRWTVNTGELFF. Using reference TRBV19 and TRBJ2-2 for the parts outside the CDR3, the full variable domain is DGGITQSPKYLFRKEGQNVTLSCEQNLNHDAMYWYRQDPGQGLRLIYYSQIVNDFQKGDIAEGYSVSREKKESFPLTVTSAQKNPTAFYLCASRWTVNTGELFFGEGSRLTVL.

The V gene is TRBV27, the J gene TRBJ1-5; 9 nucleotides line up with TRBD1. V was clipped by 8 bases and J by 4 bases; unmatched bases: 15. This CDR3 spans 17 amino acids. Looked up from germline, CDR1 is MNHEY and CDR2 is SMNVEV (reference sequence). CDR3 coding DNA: TGTGCCAGCTCCCGGGACAGGGCGGCTGTAGGGAATCAGCCCCAGCATTTT. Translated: CASSRDRAAVGNQPQHF.

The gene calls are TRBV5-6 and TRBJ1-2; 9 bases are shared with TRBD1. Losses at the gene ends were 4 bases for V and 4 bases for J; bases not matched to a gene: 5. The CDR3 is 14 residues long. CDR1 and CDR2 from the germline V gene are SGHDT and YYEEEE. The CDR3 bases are TGTGCCAGCAGCCCGGGACAGGGTAGCTATGGCTACACCTTC. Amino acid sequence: CASSPGQGSYGYTF.

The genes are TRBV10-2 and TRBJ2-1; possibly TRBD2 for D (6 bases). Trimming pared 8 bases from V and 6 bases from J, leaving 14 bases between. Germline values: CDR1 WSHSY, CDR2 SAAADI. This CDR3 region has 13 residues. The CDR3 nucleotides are TGCGCCAGCCGATCGGGACTTGGCAATGAGCAGTTCTTC. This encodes CASRSGLGNEQFF.

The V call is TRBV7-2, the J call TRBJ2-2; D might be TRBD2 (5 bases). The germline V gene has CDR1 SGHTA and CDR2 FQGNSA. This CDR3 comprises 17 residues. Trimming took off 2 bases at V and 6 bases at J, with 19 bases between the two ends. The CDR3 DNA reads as TGTGCCAGCAGCTTAACGGTGGGAGTAGGGCTACCCGGGGAGCTGTTTTTT. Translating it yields CASSLTVGVGLPGELFF. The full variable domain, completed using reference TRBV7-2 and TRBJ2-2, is GAGVSQSPSNKVTEKGKDVELRCDPISGHTALYWYRQSLGQGLEFLIYFQGNSAPDKSGLPSDRFSAERTGGSVSTLTIQRTQQEDSAVYLCASSLTVGVGLPGELFFGEGSRLTVL.

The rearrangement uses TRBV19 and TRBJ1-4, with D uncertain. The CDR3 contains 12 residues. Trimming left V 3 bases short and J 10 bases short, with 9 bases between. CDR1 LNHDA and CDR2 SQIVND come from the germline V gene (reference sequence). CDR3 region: CASSIGSLKLFF. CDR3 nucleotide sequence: TGTGCCAGTAGTATCGGGTCGCTAAAACTGTTTTTT.

CDR3 region: CASSLVLREQYF. The CDR3 DNA reads as TGTGCCAGCAGCTTAGTTCTCCGCGAGCAGTACTTC. The gene calls are TRBV7-9 and TRBJ2-7, with D hard to call. CDR1 and CDR2 (germline): SEHNR, FQNEAQ (reference sequence). The CDR3 has 12 residues. Trimming stripped 1 base from V and 6 bases from J, with 7 bases between. Complete variable domain (other parts from reference TRBV7-9 and TRBJ2-7): DTGVSQNPRHKITKRGQNVTFRCDPISEHNRLYWYRQTLGQGPEFLTYFQNEAQLEKSRLLSDRFSAERPKGSFSTLEIQRTEQGDSAMYLCASSLVLREQYFGPGTRLTVT.

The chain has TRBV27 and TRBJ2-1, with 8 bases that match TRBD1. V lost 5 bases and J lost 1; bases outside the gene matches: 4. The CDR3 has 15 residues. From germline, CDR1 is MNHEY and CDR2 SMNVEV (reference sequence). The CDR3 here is CASSATGGSYNEQFF. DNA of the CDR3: TGTGCCAGCAGTGCAACAGGGGGGTCCTACAATGAGCAGTTCTTC.

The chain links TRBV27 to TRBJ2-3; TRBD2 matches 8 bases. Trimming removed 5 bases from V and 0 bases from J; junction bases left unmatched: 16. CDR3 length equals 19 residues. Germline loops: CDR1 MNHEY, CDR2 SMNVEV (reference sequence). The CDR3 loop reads CASSRGGPLAGPSTDTQYF. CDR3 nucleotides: TGTGCCAGCAGTAGGGGGGGACCTTTAGCGGGACCCAGCACAGATACGCAGTATTTT.

CDR3 sequence (DNA): TGTGCCAGCAGAGACACTTTGAACACTGAAGCTTTCTTT. Its translation is CASRDTLNTEAFF. The rearrangement joins TRBV6-1 to TRBJ1-1; D remains unclear. The CDR3 length is 13 residues. Germline V gene lookup returns CDR1 MNHNS and CDR2 SASEGT. V was clipped by 6 bases and J by 0 bases, with 8 bases between them.

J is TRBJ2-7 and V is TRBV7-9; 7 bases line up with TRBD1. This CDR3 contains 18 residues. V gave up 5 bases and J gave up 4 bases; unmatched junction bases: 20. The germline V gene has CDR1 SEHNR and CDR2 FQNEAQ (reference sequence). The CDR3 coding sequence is TGTGCCAGCAGCACGACAGGGTACCATACACCTCACTATTACGAGCAGTACTTC. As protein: CASSTTGYHTPHYYEQYF.